A single TCR beta chain is shown here with its context. The sample belongs to a study of blood T cell repertoires in COVID-19. CDR3 size: 14 residues. The V and J ends lost 0 bases and 6 bases respectively, with 11 bases between them. Germline assignment: CDR1 SGHAT and CDR2 FQNNGV. TCRdb's copy holds only in-frame clones and misses some; the assay was immunoSEQ multiplex PCR. The sample has around 250,000 clones, 88% seen once. The chain recombines TRBV11-2 with TRBJ2-5; D is ambiguous. This TCR derives from a woman aged 40 to 50 with acute COVID-19. The sample was PBMCs or T cells enriched from blood (not recorded which). The DNA of the CDR3 is TGTGCCAGCAGCTTAGACTCCGGGTTAAAGACCCAGTACTTC. Translation: CASSLDSGLKTQYF.